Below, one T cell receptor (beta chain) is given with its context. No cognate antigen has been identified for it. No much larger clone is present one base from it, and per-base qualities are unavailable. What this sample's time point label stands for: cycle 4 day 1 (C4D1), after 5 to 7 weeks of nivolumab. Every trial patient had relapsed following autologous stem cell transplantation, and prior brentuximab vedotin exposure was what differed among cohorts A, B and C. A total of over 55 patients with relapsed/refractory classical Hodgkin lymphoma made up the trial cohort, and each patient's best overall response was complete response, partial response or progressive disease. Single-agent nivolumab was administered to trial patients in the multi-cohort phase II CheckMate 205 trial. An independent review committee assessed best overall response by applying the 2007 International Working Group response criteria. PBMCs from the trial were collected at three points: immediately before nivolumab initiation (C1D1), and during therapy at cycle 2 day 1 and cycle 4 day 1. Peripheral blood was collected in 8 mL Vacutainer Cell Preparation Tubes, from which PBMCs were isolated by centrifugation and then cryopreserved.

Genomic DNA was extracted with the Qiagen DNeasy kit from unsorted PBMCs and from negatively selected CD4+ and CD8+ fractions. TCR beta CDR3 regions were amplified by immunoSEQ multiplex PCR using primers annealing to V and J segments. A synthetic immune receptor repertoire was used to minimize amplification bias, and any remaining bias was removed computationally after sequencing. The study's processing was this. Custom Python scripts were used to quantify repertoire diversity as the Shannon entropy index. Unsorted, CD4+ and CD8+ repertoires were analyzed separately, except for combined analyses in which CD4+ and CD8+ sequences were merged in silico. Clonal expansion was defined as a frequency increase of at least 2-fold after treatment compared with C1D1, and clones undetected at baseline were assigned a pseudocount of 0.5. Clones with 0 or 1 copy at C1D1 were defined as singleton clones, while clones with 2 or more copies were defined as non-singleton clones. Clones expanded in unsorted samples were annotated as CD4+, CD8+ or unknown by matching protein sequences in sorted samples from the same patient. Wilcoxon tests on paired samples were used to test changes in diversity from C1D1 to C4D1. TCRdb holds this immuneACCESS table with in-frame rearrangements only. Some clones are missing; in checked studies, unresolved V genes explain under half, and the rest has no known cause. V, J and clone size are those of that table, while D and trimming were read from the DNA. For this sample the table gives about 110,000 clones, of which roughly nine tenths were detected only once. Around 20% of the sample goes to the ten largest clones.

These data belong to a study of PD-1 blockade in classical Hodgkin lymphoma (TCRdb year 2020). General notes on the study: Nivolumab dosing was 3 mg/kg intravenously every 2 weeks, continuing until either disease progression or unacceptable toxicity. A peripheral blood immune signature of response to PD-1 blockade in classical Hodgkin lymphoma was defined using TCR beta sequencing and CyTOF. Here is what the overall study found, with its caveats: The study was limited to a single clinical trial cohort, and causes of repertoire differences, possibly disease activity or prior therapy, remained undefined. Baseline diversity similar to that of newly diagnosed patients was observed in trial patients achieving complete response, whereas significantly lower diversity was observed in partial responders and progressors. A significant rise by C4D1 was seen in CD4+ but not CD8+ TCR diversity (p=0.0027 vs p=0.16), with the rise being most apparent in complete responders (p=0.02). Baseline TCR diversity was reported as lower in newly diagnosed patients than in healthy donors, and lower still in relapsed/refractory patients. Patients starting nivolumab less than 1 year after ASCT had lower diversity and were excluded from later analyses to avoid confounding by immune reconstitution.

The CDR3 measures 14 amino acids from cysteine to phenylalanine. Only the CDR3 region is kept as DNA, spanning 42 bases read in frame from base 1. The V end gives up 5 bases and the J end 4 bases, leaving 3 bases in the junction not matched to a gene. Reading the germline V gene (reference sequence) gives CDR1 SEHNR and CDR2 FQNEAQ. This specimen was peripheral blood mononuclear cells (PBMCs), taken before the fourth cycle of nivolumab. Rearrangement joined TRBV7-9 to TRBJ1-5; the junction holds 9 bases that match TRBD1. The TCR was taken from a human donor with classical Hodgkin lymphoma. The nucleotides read TGTGCCAGCAGCCCCGGGACAGGGAATCAGCCCCAGCATTTT. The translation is CASSPGTGNQPQHF.